Listed below are T cell receptor beta chains from one sample, sequenced in a study of T cells after yellow fever vaccination. TCRdb passed the 5' RACE reads through MiXCR, listing each CDR3 protein once. This table holds about 550,000 distinct CDR3 sequences, roughly 21% found once. Sequences were derived from PBMCs, sampled 15 days after the yellow fever booster vaccination. The receptors here all came from a man in his thirties or forties who received the YFV17D yellow fever vaccine. The CDR3 runs from the conserved cysteine through the conserved F or W. The order of the fields is D gene, J gene, CDR3 length, V gene, clone size, CDR3 protein, CDR3 DNA. The D gene is left open where the match is weak. Expanded clones get a size class; other rows say once, few or many, or leave the size out.

D gene: .; J gene: TRBJ2-5; CDR3 length: 15; V gene: TRBV3-1; clone size: .; CDR3 protein: CASSQVVTVQETQYF; CDR3 DNA: TGTGCCAGCAGCCAAGTTGTAACAGTCCAAGAGACCCAGTACTTC
D gene: TRBD2; J gene: TRBJ2-7; CDR3 length: 15; V gene: TRBV20-1; clone size: few; CDR3 protein: CSASGTSRPLSEQYF; CDR3 DNA: TGCAGTGCTAGCGGGACTAGCCGCCCTCTGAGCGAGCAGTACTTC
D gene: .; J gene: TRBJ1-1; CDR3 length: 17; V gene: TRBV28; clone size: .; CDR3 protein: CASSLIPGQSMNTEAFF; CDR3 DNA: TGTGCCAGCAGTCTCATACCCGGACAGTCCATGAACACTGAAGCTTTCTTT
D gene: .; J gene: TRBJ2-7; CDR3 length: 14; V gene: TRBV10-3; clone size: few; CDR3 protein: CAISVRGAPYEQYF; CDR3 DNA: TGTGCCATCAGTGTGCGCGGGGCTCCTTACGAGCAGTACTTC
D gene: .; J gene: TRBJ2-5; CDR3 length: 14; V gene: TRBV5-1; clone size: many; CDR3 protein: CASSLGRMSETQYF; CDR3 DNA: TGCGCCAGCAGCTTGGGGAGGATGTCGGAGACCCAGTACTTC
D gene: .; J gene: TRBJ1-1; CDR3 length: 12; V gene: TRBV5-1; clone size: few; CDR3 protein: CASSLSGLEAFF; CDR3 DNA: TGCGCCAGCAGCTTGTCTGGCCTTGAAGCTTTCTTT
D gene: .; J gene: TRBJ2-5; CDR3 length: 16; V gene: TRBV15; clone size: .; CDR3 protein: CATSRDRFGHGETQYF; CDR3 DNA: TGTGCCACCAGCAGAGATCGGTTTGGACATGGAGAGACCCAGTACTTC
D gene: TRBD2; J gene: TRBJ2-3; CDR3 length: 13; V gene: TRBV7-3; clone size: .; CDR3 protein: CASSAGTSGTQYF; CDR3 DNA: TGTGCCAGCAGCGCAGGGACTAGCGGTACGCAGTATTTT
D gene: .; J gene: TRBJ2-5; CDR3 length: 13; V gene: TRBV29-1; clone size: few; CDR3 protein: CSVEESGQETQYF; CDR3 DNA: TGCAGCGTTGAAGAATCAGGGCAAGAGACCCAGTACTTC
D gene: TRBD1; J gene: TRBJ2-7; CDR3 length: 16; V gene: TRBV4-2; clone size: .; CDR3 protein: CASSKGTGVSSYEQYF; CDR3 DNA: TGTGCCAGCAGCAAAGGAACAGGGGTGAGCTCCTACGAGCAGTACTTC
D gene: .; J gene: TRBJ2-3; CDR3 length: 16; V gene: TRBV6-1; clone size: .; CDR3 protein: CASSEWASANSDTQYF; CDR3 DNA: TGTGCCAGCAGTGAATGGGCTAGTGCCAACTCAGATACGCAGTATTTT
D gene: .; J gene: TRBJ2-2; CDR3 length: 15; V gene: TRBV5-1; clone size: .; CDR3 protein: CASSQGLSNTGELFF; CDR3 DNA: TGCGCCAGCAGCCAGGGACTTTCGAACACCGGGGAGCTGTTTTTT
D gene: .; J gene: TRBJ2-3; CDR3 length: 12; V gene: TRBV29-1; clone size: .; CDR3 protein: CSVGESPDTQYF; CDR3 DNA: TGCAGCGTTGGAGAGTCCCCAGATACGCAGTATTTT
D gene: .; J gene: TRBJ1-1; CDR3 length: 13; V gene: TRBV12-3/TRBV12-4; clone size: many; CDR3 protein: CASSWTVNTEAFF; CDR3 DNA: TGTGCCAGCAGCTGGACAGTGAACACTGAAGCTTTCTTT
D gene: .; J gene: TRBJ1-3; CDR3 length: 15; V gene: TRBV5-1; clone size: few; CDR3 protein: CASSTDNYSGNTIYF; CDR3 DNA: TGCGCCAGCAGCACAGACAACTACTCTGGAAACACCATATATTTT
D gene: .; J gene: TRBJ1-2; CDR3 length: 15; V gene: TRBV11-2; clone size: .; CDR3 protein: CASSLSPGPSYGYTF; CDR3 DNA: TGTGCCAGCAGCTTAAGCCCGGGACCCAGCTATGGCTACACCTTC
D gene: .; J gene: TRBJ1-1; CDR3 length: 14; V gene: TRBV5-1; clone size: few; CDR3 protein: CASSSRTLNTEAFF; CDR3 DNA: TGCGCCAGCAGCTCGAGGACTTTGAACACTGAAGCTTTCTTT
D gene: .; J gene: TRBJ2-2; CDR3 length: 16; V gene: TRBV20-1; clone size: few; CDR3 protein: CSARDRTEQYTGELFF; CDR3 DNA: TGCAGTGCTAGAGATCGGACGGAACAGTACACCGGGGAGCTGTTTTTT
D gene: .; J gene: TRBJ2-7; CDR3 length: 15; V gene: TRBV4-3; clone size: few; CDR3 protein: CASSQVARINYEQYF; CDR3 DNA: TGCGCCAGCAGCCAAGTCGCCAGAATCAACTACGAGCAGTACTTC
D gene: .; J gene: TRBJ2-1; CDR3 length: 13; V gene: TRBV7-2; clone size: few; CDR3 protein: CASSISSERDAFF; CDR3 DNA: TGTGCCAGCAGCATTAGCAGTGAGAGGGACGCGTTCTTC
D gene: .; J gene: TRBJ2-2; CDR3 length: 15; V gene: TRBV25-1; clone size: .; CDR3 protein: CASSEPGHNTGELFF; CDR3 DNA: TGTGCCAGCAGTGAACCGGGACATAACACCGGGGAGCTGTTTTTT
D gene: TRBD2; J gene: TRBJ2-1; CDR3 length: 13; V gene: TRBV29-1; clone size: .; CDR3 protein: CSTRLAEYNEQFF; CDR3 DNA: TGCAGCACCAGACTAGCGGAATACAATGAGCAGTTCTTC
D gene: .; J gene: TRBJ2-5; CDR3 length: 12; V gene: TRBV14; clone size: few; CDR3 protein: CASSQAGQTQYF; CDR3 DNA: TGTGCCAGCAGCCAAGCCGGCCAGACCCAGTACTTC
D gene: TRBD1; J gene: TRBJ2-5; CDR3 length: 15; V gene: TRBV5-1; clone size: few; CDR3 protein: CASKPDRRYQETQYF; CDR3 DNA: TGCGCCAGCAAACCGGACAGGCGGTACCAAGAGACCCAGTACTTC
D gene: TRBD2; J gene: TRBJ2-3; CDR3 length: 18; V gene: TRBV6-5; clone size: .; CDR3 protein: CASSYSASGRLGTDTQYF; CDR3 DNA: TGTGCCAGCAGTTACTCGGCTAGCGGGAGGCTCGGCACAGATACGCAGTATTTT
D gene: TRBD2; J gene: TRBJ2-1; CDR3 length: 15; V gene: TRBV4-2; clone size: many; CDR3 protein: CASSPWTSGRDEQFF; CDR3 DNA: TGTGCCAGCAGCCCCTGGACTAGCGGGCGGGATGAGCAGTTCTTC
D gene: .; J gene: TRBJ2-7; CDR3 length: 16; V gene: TRBV20-1; clone size: few; CDR3 protein: CSARDSRGGGPYEQYF; CDR3 DNA: TGCAGTGCTAGAGATAGCCGAGGGGGAGGGCCTTACGAGCAGTACTTC
D gene: .; J gene: TRBJ2-7; CDR3 length: 11; V gene: TRBV10-2; clone size: .; CDR3 protein: CASSESIEQYF; CDR3 DNA: TGCGCCAGCAGTGAGTCGATCGAGCAGTACTTC
D gene: TRBD1; J gene: TRBJ2-7; CDR3 length: 16; V gene: TRBV6-1; clone size: few; CDR3 protein: CASSGPGTGKPYEQYF; CDR3 DNA: TGTGCCAGCAGTGGACCCGGGACAGGGAAACCCTACGAGCAGTACTTC
D gene: .; J gene: TRBJ2-1; CDR3 length: 16; V gene: TRBV3-1; clone size: .; CDR3 protein: CASLSPAGVAYNEQFF; CDR3 DNA: TGTGCCAGCCTATCACCCGCTGGAGTTGCATACAATGAGCAGTTCTTC
D gene: .; J gene: TRBJ2-1; CDR3 length: 15; V gene: TRBV27; clone size: many; CDR3 protein: CASSSGFRSYNEQFF; CDR3 DNA: TGTGCCAGCAGCTCCGGGTTTCGCTCCTACAATGAGCAGTTCTTC
D gene: .; J gene: TRBJ2-7; CDR3 length: 17; V gene: TRBV2; clone size: .; CDR3 protein: CASGGFMGPLLSYEQYF; CDR3 DNA: TGTGCCAGCGGGGGTTTTATGGGACCGCTCCTCTCCTACGAGCAGTACTTC
D gene: .; J gene: TRBJ2-3; CDR3 length: 12; V gene: TRBV28; clone size: .; CDR3 protein: CASGGGTDTQYF; CDR3 DNA: TGTGCCAGCGGGGGAGGAACAGATACGCAGTATTTT
D gene: TRBD1; J gene: TRBJ2-7; CDR3 length: 11; V gene: TRBV12-3/TRBV12-4; clone size: few; CDR3 protein: CASSLRGTVFF; CDR3 DNA: TGTGCCAGCAGTTTAAGGGGGACAGTTTTCTTC
D gene: .; J gene: TRBJ2-4; CDR3 length: 13; V gene: TRBV27; clone size: once; CDR3 protein: CASSFSGKNIQYF; CDR3 DNA: TGTGCCAGCAGTTTTTCTGGGAAAAACATTCAGTACTTC
D gene: .; J gene: TRBJ2-5; CDR3 length: 13; V gene: TRBV20-1; clone size: few; CDR3 protein: CSASQGLGETQYF; CDR3 DNA: TGCAGTGCTAGCCAGGGGTTAGGAGAGACCCAGTACTTC
D gene: .; J gene: TRBJ2-5; CDR3 length: 14; V gene: TRBV7-9; clone size: few; CDR3 protein: CASSLGHKQETQYF; CDR3 DNA: TGTGCCAGCAGCTTAGGTCACAAGCAAGAGACCCAGTACTTC
D gene: .; J gene: TRBJ2-3; CDR3 length: 14; V gene: TRBV12-3/TRBV12-4; clone size: .; CDR3 protein: CASSRTRSTDTQYF; CDR3 DNA: TGTGCCAGCAGCCGAACCCGTAGCACAGATACGCAGTATTTT
D gene: .; J gene: TRBJ2-5; CDR3 length: 14; V gene: TRBV5-1; clone size: .; CDR3 protein: CASSFPETRETQYF; CDR3 DNA: TGCGCCAGCAGCTTCCCAGAGACTCGAGAGACCCAGTACTTC
D gene: .; J gene: TRBJ2-5; CDR3 length: 15; V gene: TRBV2; clone size: few; CDR3 protein: CASSPSIGVEETQYF; CDR3 DNA: TGTGCCAGCAGCCCCTCTATCGGGGTAGAAGAGACCCAGTACTTC
D gene: .; J gene: TRBJ2-1; CDR3 length: 14; V gene: TRBV6-1; clone size: .; CDR3 protein: CASTSLAVRNEQFF; CDR3 DNA: TGTGCCAGCACATCACTAGCCGTCAGGAATGAGCAGTTCTTC
D gene: .; J gene: TRBJ2-7; CDR3 length: 15; V gene: TRBV4-3; clone size: .; CDR3 protein: CASSQGSGFNYEQYF; CDR3 DNA: TGCGCCAGCAGCCAAGGATCGGGTTTTAACTACGAGCAGTACTTC
D gene: .; J gene: TRBJ2-1; CDR3 length: 11; V gene: TRBV9; clone size: many; CDR3 protein: CASRERGEQFF; CDR3 DNA: TGTGCCAGCAGGGAAAGGGGTGAGCAGTTCTTC